These T cell receptor beta chains were read from a single sample in a study of T cells in localized non-small cell lung cancer. Profiled with immunoSEQ multiplex PCR; TCRdb holds only in-frame clones, not every one. The sample includes 1,500 to 2,000 clones, about a quarter of them seen just once. Sequenced here: normal lung tissue next to the tumor, sampled before any cancer treatment. All receptors come from a male donor at least 60 years old with stage II lung adenocarcinoma. CDR3s include the opening cysteine and the closing phenylalanine or tryptophan. The D gene is left open where the match is weak. The size field is filled for only some rows; it gives once, few, many or a size class.

V gene	clone size	D gene	J gene	CDR3 protein	CDR3 DNA
TRBV5-1	-	-	TRBJ2-5	CASSSGQGGQETQYF	TGCGCCAGCAGCTCCGGGCAGGGTGGACAGGAGACCCAGTACTTC
TRBV4-1	-	-	TRBJ2-3	CASSQGGAADTQYF	TGCGCCAGCAGCCAAGGGGGGGCGGCAGATACGCAGTATTTT
TRBV6-8	few	TRBD2	TRBJ2-7	CASSYRLLGGRRCEQYF	TGTGCCAGCAGTTACCGGCTACTAGGCGGGAGGCGGTGCGAGCAGTACTTC
TRBV9	once	TRBD2	TRBJ2-1	CASTIAGALQFF	TGTGCCAGCACTATAGCGGGAGCCTTGCAGTTCTTC
TRBV11-3	-	-	TRBJ2-2	CASSRFAGESHRELFF	TGTGCCAGCAGCCGCTTTGCCGGAGAGTCCCACCGGGAGCTGTTTTTT
TRBV18	once	TRBD1	TRBJ2-7	CASSPQGDAYEQYF	TGTGCCAGCTCGCCACAGGGGGACGCCTACGAGCAGTACTTC
TRBV11-3	-	-	TRBJ2-2	CASSLELQGNTGELFF	TGTGCCAGCAGCTTAGAGCTCCAGGGGAACACCGGGGAGCTGTTTTTT
TRBV18	-	-	TRBJ1-4	CASSVDKNEKLFF	TGTGCCAGCTCAGTCGACAAGAATGAAAAACTGTTTTTT
TRBV9	-	-	TRBJ1-4	CASSVLGGATNEKLFF	TGTGCCAGCAGCGTTCTTGGCGGGGCCACTAATGAAAAACTGTTTTTT
TRBV28	-	TRBD1	TRBJ1-2	CASSDYRGPSNGYTF	TGTGCCAGCAGTGACTACAGGGGGCCGTCGAATGGCTACACCTTC
TRBV19	-	TRBD2	TRBJ2-1	CASNAGAGANEQFF	TGTGCCAGTAACGCCGGAGCGGGAGCGAATGAGCAGTTCTTC
TRBV11-3	-	-	TRBJ1-2	CASSSGRSNYGYTF	TGTGCCAGCAGCTCCGGACGGAGTAACTATGGCTACACCTTC
TRBV5-1	-	TRBD1	TRBJ2-2	CASSQGQGAGELFF	TGCGCCAGCAGCCAGGGACAGGGGGCCGGGGAGCTGTTTTTT
TRBV5-1	-	TRBD2	TRBJ2-1	CASSPRASGRDEQFF	TGCGCCAGCAGCCCCAGGGCGAGCGGGAGGGATGAGCAGTTCTTC
TRBV19	-	-	TRBJ2-7	CASSYPQNSYEQYF	TGTGCCAGTAGTTATCCCCAAAATTCCTACGAGCAGTACTTC
TRBV6-8	medium-sized	TRBD1	TRBJ1-2	CASRDLGQGAIGYTF	TGTGCCAGCAGGGACCTCGGGCAGGGGGCGATTGGCTACACCTTC
TRBV11-1	-	-	TRBJ2-2	CASSWRTQLGPNTGELFF	TGTGCCAGCAGCTGGAGAACTCAACTAGGCCCGAACACCGGGGAGCTGTTTTTT
TRBV11-3	-	-	TRBJ2-7	CASSPRAHTGEQYF	TGTGCCAGCAGCCCCCGGGCCCACACCGGCGAGCAGTACTTC
TRBV9	large	-	TRBJ2-7	CASSVTGAAFGDEQYF	TGTGCCAGCAGCGTGACGGGGGCAGCCTTTGGCGACGAGCAGTACTTC
TRBV6-8	few	-	TRBJ1-5	CASSPNPGRSNQPQHF	TGTGCCAGCAGTCCGAACCCGGGACGGAGCAATCAGCCCCAGCATTTT
TRBV30	-	-	TRBJ2-7	CAWSEGPAYEQYF	TGTGCCTGGAGTGAAGGACCTGCCTACGAGCAGTACTTC
TRBV5-1	-	-	TRBJ2-7	CASSLGVPGYEQYF	TGCGCCAGCAGCTTGGGGGTCCCGGGCTACGAGCAGTACTTC
TRBV25-1	-	-	TRBJ1-3	CASRPVGGNTIYF	TGTGCCAGCAGACCAGTAGGTGGAAACACCATATATTTT
TRBV29-1	-	-	TRBJ2-6	CSVDSGANVLTF	TGCAGCGTTGATTCTGGGGCCAACGTCCTGACTTTC
TRBV5-1	-	TRBD2	TRBJ2-3	CASSDTTSGSTDTQYF	TGCGCCAGCAGCGATACAACTAGCGGGAGCACAGATACGCAGTATTTT
TRBV14	-	TRBD2	TRBJ2-7	CASSHLGTSGIHEQYF	TGTGCCAGCAGCCATTTAGGGACTAGCGGGATCCACGAGCAGTACTTC
TRBV28	-	-	TRBJ1-1	CASLTPDAGIMNTEAFF	TGTGCCAGCCTAACACCTGACGCAGGTATTATGAACACTGAAGCTTTCTTT
TRBV6-8	medium-sized	TRBD1	TRBJ1-4	CAISTDRGTNEKLFF	TGTGCCATCAGCACTGACAGGGGAACTAATGAAAAACTGTTTTTT
TRBV18	-	TRBD2	TRBJ2-5	CASSPLLAGGQETQYF	TGTGCCAGCTCACCACTTTTAGCGGGAGGGCAAGAGACCCAGTACTTC
TRBV5-1	few	TRBD1	TRBJ1-2	CASSLAGTGGEGYTF	TGCGCCAGCAGCTTGGCCGGGACAGGGGGAGAAGGCTACACCTTC
TRBV19	large	-	TRBJ2-2	CASGNANIPGELFF	TGTGCCAGTGGAAACGCCAACATACCCGGGGAGCTGTTTTTT
TRBV18	few	TRBD1	TRBJ1-4	CASSPRTGTENEKLFF	TGTGCCAGCTCACCTCGGACCGGGACAGAGAATGAAAAACTGTTTTTT
TRBV11-3	few	-	TRBJ1-1	CASSYRTANTEAFF	TGTGCCAGCAGCTACCGGACCGCGAACACTGAAGCTTTCTTT
TRBV11-3	medium-sized	-	TRBJ1-4	CASSFRQLDRATNEKLFF	TGTGCCAGCAGCTTCCGACAGCTGGATCGAGCAACTAATGAAAAACTGTTTTTT
TRBV29-1	once	-	TRBJ2-7	CSIRGSGARYEQYF	TGCAGCATTAGGGGATCGGGGGCGAGGTACGAGCAGTACTTC
TRBV6-8	medium-sized	TRBD2	TRBJ2-7	CASRTSGGVYEQYF	TGTGCCAGCAGGACTAGCGGGGGTGTCTACGAGCAGTACTTC
TRBV18	few	TRBD2	TRBJ2-5	CASSPPGTSTRTQYF	TGTGCCAGCTCACCACCGGGGACTAGCACCCGGACCCAGTACTTC
TRBV6-7	large	-	TRBJ1-1	CASSMGTEAFF	TGTGCCAGCAGTATGGGCACTGAAGCTTTCTTT
TRBV19	-	TRBD2	TRBJ2-7	CASSNNRAGGPYEQYF	TGTGCCAGTAGTAACAATAGAGCGGGAGGGCCCTACGAGCAGTACTTC
TRBV19	-	-	TRBJ1-2	CASSPSGGAGTYGYTF	TGTGCCAGTAGTCCCTCGGGGGGGGCCGGGACATATGGCTACACCTTC
TRBV6-8	large	-	TRBJ1-1	CASRGGDAGNTEAFF	TGTGCCAGCAGAGGAGGGGATGCGGGAAACACTGAAGCTTTCTTT
TRBV5-1	once	-	TRBJ2-2	CASSWDNPDTGELFF	TGCGCCAGCAGCTGGGACAACCCAGACACCGGGGAGCTGTTTTTT
TRBV29-1	-	-	TRBJ1-1	CSVGLMGTEAFF	TGCAGCGTTGGGCTGATGGGCACTGAAGCTTTCTTT
TRBV25-1	-	-	TRBJ2-7	CASSGVDTLSYEQYF	TGTGCCAGCAGTGGAGTGGACACCCTCTCCTACGAGCAGTACTTC